Reported below is one T cell receptor beta chain. Antigen unknown. Some clones are missing from TCRdb's copy, which holds only in-frame ones; the method was immunoSEQ multiplex PCR. The sample lists about 90,000 clones, roughly 85% occurring once. The record originates from a study of T cell responses to AZD1222 COVID-19 vaccine. The study, taken as a whole, reports: Compared with day 0, the breadth and depth of the Spike-specific TCR repertoire rose significantly after two doses of AZD1222. A reported finding is that nearly half of spike-specific TCRs target unmutated variant regions. Repertoire sampling occurred only after the peak T cell response. The sample set comprised mostly white British donors with more females, and clonal diversity was possibly underestimated.

The V gene lost 3 bases and the J gene lost 1 base, with 12 bases spanning the gap. This CDR3 contains 15 residues. Germline V gene sequence: CDR1 LGHDT, CDR2 YNNKEL (reference sequence). This chain connects TRBV3-1 (or the pseudogene TRBV3-2) to TRBJ1-1; no firm D call. The sample was peripheral blood, taken 28 days after the second AZD1222 dose. This receptor was taken from an adult who received the AZD1222 COVID-19 vaccine. CDR3 nucleotide sequence: TGTGCCAGCAGCCAGTTAAGTGCGGGGAACACTGAAGCTTTCTTT. This encodes CASSQLSAGNTEAFF.